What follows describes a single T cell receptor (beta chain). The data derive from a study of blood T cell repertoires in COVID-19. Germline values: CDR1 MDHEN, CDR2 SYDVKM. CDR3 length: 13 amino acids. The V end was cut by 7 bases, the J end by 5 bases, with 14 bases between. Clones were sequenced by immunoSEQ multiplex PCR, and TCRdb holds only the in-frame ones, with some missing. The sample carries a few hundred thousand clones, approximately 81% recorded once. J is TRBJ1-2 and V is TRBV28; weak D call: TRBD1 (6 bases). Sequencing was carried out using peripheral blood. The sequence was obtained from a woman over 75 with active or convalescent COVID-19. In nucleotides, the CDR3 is TGTGCCAGCACCCCCAGAAGGGGGTATGGCTACACCTTC. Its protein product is CASTPRRGYGYTF.